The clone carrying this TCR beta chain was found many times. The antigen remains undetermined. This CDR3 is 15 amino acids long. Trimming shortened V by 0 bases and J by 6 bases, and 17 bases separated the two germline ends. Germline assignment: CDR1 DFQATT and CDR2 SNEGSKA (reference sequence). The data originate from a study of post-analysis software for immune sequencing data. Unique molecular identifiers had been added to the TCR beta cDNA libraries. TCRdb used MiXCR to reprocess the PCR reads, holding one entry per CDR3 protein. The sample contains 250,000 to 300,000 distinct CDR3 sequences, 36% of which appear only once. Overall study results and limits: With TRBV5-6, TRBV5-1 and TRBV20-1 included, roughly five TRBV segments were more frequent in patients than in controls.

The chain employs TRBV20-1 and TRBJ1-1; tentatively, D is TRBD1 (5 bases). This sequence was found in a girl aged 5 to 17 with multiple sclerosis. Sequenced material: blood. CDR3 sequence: CSARDQGGRRPEAFF. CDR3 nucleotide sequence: TGCAGTGCTAGAGACCAGGGAGGGAGAAGGCCTGAAGCTTTCTTT.